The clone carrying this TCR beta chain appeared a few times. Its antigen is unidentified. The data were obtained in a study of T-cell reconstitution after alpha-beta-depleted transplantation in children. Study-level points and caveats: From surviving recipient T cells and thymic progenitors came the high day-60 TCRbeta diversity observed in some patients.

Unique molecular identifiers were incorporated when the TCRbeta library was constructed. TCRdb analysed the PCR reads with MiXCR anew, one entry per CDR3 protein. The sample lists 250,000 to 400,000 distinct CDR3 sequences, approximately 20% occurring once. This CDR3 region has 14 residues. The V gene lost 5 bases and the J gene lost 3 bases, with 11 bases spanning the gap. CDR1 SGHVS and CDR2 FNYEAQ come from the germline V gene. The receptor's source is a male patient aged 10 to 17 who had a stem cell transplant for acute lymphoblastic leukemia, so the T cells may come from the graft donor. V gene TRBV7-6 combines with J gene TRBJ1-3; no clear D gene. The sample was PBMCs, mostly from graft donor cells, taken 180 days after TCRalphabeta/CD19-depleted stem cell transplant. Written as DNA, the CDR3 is TGTGCCAGCAGCCCCCGAGGGAATGGAAACACCATATATTTT. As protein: CASSPRGNGNTIYF.